These T cell receptor beta chains were read from a single sample in a study of blood T cells in healthy people across ages. MiXCR, run by TCRdb on the 5' RACE reads, gives a single entry per CDR3 protein. The sample lists around 750,000 distinct CDR3 sequences; 50% to 65% were seen once. Sequencing was carried out using blood. Every receptor here comes from an older man in good health. The CDR3 runs from the conserved cysteine through the conserved F or W. D genes are given only for firm matches. Size tells how often a clone was seen (once, few, many) or the class of an expanded clone, and some rows leave it out.

size: .; J: TRBJ2-1; V: TRBV2; D: TRBD2; CDR3: CASSSSGSPSYNEQFF
size: .; J: .; V: TRBV20-1; D: .; CDR3: CSANQGTNEQYF
size: few; J: TRBJ2-3; V: TRBV20-1; D: TRBD1; CDR3: CSARAWTGGRDTQYF
size: .; J: TRBJ2-1; V: TRBV6-2/TRBV6-3; D: .; CDR3: CASSPTRVRSEQFF
size: few; J: TRBJ1-2; V: TRBV29-1; D: .; CDR3: CSVASNPNYGYTF
size: .; J: TRBJ2-7; V: TRBV9; D: TRBD2; CDR3: CASSVDGTSPYEQYF
size: .; J: TRBJ2-3; V: TRBV27; D: TRBD1; CDR3: CASSFLSLGTATDTQYF
size: .; J: TRBJ1-2; V: TRBV9; D: .; CDR3: CASSVDRGSGNGYTF
size: few; J: TRBJ2-1; V: TRBV10-3; D: TRBD2; CDR3: CAISGAGTSGRAGNEQFF
size: .; J: TRBJ2-1; V: TRBV29-1; D: TRBD2; CDR3: CSVAGLAGIRAYNEQFF
size: .; J: TRBJ1-1; V: TRBV3-1; D: .; CDR3: CASSQAARRRGLNTEAFF
size: once; J: TRBJ2-7; V: TRBV5-1; D: TRBD2; CDR3: CASESKLTSGSEQYF
size: .; J: TRBJ2-7; V: TRBV5-1; D: .; CDR3: CASSLEYHSYEQYF
size: .; J: TRBJ2-1; V: TRBV9; D: .; CDR3: CASSLAGGVYNEQFF
size: many; J: TRBJ2-7; V: TRBV7-2; D: TRBD2; CDR3: CASSTYLAGAYEQYF
size: .; J: TRBJ2-7; V: TRBV9; D: TRBD2; CDR3: CASSVAGASGRTYEQYF
size: few; J: TRBJ2-7; V: TRBV10-3; D: .; CDR3: CAISESGGRLLSYEQYF
size: .; J: TRBJ2-2; V: TRBV6-4; D: .; CDR3: CASSDPPWRTGELFF
size: .; J: TRBJ1-1; V: TRBV3-1; D: .; CDR3: CASSIRPGGSYTEAFF
size: .; J: TRBJ1-2; V: TRBV20-1; D: .; CDR3: CSAIPLEGFSYGYTF
size: .; J: .; V: TRBV12-3/TRBV12-4; D: .; CDR3: CASSRSEAGNQETQYF
size: .; J: TRBJ2-6; V: TRBV5-6; D: .; CDR3: CASSLARLNSGANVLTF
size: few; J: TRBJ2-7; V: TRBV6-2/TRBV6-3; D: .; CDR3: CASSLNPGAYNEQYF
size: .; J: TRBJ1-6; V: TRBV12-3/TRBV12-4; D: TRBD1; CDR3: CASSLVTGGSSPLHF
size: .; J: TRBJ2-5; V: TRBV18; D: TRBD1; CDR3: CASGSPRQGAEQYF
size: .; J: TRBJ2-2; V: TRBV7-2; D: .; CDR3: CASSLLAFEFVNTGELFF
size: .; J: TRBJ2-3; V: TRBV7-9; D: TRBD1; CDR3: CASSPGQSHRYAYF
size: .; J: TRBJ1-5; V: TRBV7-9; D: .; CDR3: CASSQGAAPGQPQHF
size: .; J: .; V: TRBV18; D: TRBD1; CDR3: CASSQRQGRETQYF
size: once; J: TRBJ1-2; V: TRBV6-6; D: .; CDR3: CASSYSGDSLENTF
size: .; J: TRBJ2-1; V: TRBV7-2; D: TRBD2; CDR3: CASSFRLAGGQGEQFF